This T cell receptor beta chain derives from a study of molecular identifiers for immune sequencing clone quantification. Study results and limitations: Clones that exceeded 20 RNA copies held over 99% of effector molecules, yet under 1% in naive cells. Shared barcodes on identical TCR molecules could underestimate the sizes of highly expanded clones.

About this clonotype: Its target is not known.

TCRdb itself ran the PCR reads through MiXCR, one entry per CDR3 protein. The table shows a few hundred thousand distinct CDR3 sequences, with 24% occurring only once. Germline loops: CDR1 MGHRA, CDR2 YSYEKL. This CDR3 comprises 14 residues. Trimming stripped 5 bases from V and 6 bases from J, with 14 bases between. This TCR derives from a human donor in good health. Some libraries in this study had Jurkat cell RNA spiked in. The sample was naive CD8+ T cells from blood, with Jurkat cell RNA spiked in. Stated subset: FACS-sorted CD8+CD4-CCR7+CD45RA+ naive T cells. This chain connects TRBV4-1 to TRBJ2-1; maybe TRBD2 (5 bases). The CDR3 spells CASSLNLAPNEQFF. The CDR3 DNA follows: TGCGCCAGCAGCTTAAACCTAGCCCCCAATGAGCAGTTCTTC.